The 10 T cell receptor beta chains given below trace back to one sample, sequenced in a study of T-cell memory formation after mild COVID-19. TCRdb redid the calling of the 5' RACE reads with MiXCR, one entry per CDR3 protein. The sample contains approximately 150,000 distinct CDR3 sequences, 6% to 6.5% of which appear only once. Sequenced input: PBMCs or a T cell subset sorted from them (not recorded which). The source is an adult woman who had mild COVID-19 (a few samples of this study predate the infection). Cell type and time point are not known.

In its sample, this clonotype ranks as medium-sized. J is TRBJ2-5 and V is TRBV9, with D tentatively TRBD1 or TRBD2 (5 bases each). There are 13 residues in the CDR3. The germline CDR1 and CDR2 sequences are SGDLS and YYNGEE. The germline V and J ends were trimmed by 1 base and 5 bases, with 9 bases remaining between them. CDR3 sequence reads: CASSVLWGETQYF. The CDR3 DNA is TGTGCCAGCAGCGTACTGTGGGGGGAGACCCAGTACTTC.

There are many counts of this clonotype. The rearrangement uses TRBV11-1 and TRBJ1-1, with a tentative D call TRBD1 (5 bases). CDR3 length: 14 residues. The germline CDR1 and CDR2 sequences are SGHAT and FQDESV (reference sequence). The V and J ends lost 6 bases and 4 bases respectively, with 15 bases between them. The CDR3 is CASSSQGVVTEAFF. DNA of the CDR3: TGTGCCAGCAGTTCTCAGGGCGTTGTCACTGAAGCTTTCTTT. Full variable domain (remainder filled in from reference TRBV11-1 and TRBJ1-1): EAEVAQSPRYKITEKSQAVAFWCDPISGHATLYWYRQILGQGPELLVQFQDESVVDDSQLPKDRFSAERLKGVDSTLKIQPAELGDSAMYLCASSSQGVVTEAFFGQGTRLTVV.

The chain has TRBV2 and TRBJ2-2; D may be TRBD1 or TRBD2 (5 bases each). Germline values: CDR1 SNHLY, CDR2 FYNNEI. With 0 bases removed from V and 7 bases from J, the gap between germline ends came to 9 bases. The CDR3 runs to 14 residues. CDR3: CASSEAGVGGELFF. The CDR3 coding sequence is TGTGCCAGCAGTGAAGCGGGGGTCGGCGGGGAGCTGTTTTTT.

This clonotype has just a few counts. The V and J genes are TRBV19 and TRBJ2-7, with 10 bases fitting TRBD1. Germline lookup yields CDR1 LNHDA and CDR2 SQIVND (reference sequence). The CDR3 runs 15 residues. The junction had 9 bases not matched to a gene; V was cut back by 4 bases and J by 6 bases. As DNA, the CDR3 is TGTGCCAGTAGTACCACCGGGACAGGGGTAGGCGAGCAGTACTTC. As protein: CASSTTGTGVGEQYF.

In this sample, this clonotype turned up many times. The chain uses TRBV5-1 and TRBJ1-6, with unresolved D. Germline-derived CDR1 and CDR2 are SGHRS and YFSETQ. V shed 0 bases and J shed 10 bases, with 14 bases lying between them. The CDR3 is made up of 15 amino acids. CDR3 in amino acids: CASSLARPGWSPLHF. As DNA, the CDR3 is TGCGCCAGCAGCTTGGCCAGGCCCGGGTGGTCACCCCTCCACTTT.

This clonotype was detected a few times. The chain couples TRBV5-6 to TRBJ2-7, with D possibly TRBD2 on 6 matching bases. Germline V gene lookup returns CDR1 SGHDT and CDR2 YYEEEE. The CDR3 is made up of 16 amino acids. Trimming took 2 bases from V and 0 from J, leaving 15 bases between them. This chain's CDR3 is CASSFLSGGSSYEQYF. For the CDR3, the DNA is TGTGCCAGCAGCTTCCTCTCCGGAGGGAGCTCCTACGAGCAGTACTTC. Full variable domain (missing parts from reference TRBV5-6 and TRBJ2-7): DAGVTQSPTHLIKTRGQQVTLRCSPKSGHDTVSWYQQALGQGPQFIFQYYEEEERQRGNFPDRFSGHQFPNYSSELNVNALLLGDSALYLCASSFLSGGSSYEQYFGPGTRLTVT.

This clonotype was seen a handful of times. The chain carries TRBV9 and TRBJ2-5; no definite D call. CDR3 length: 14 residues. Per germline, CDR1 SGDLS and CDR2 YYNGEE. Trimming cost V 2 bases and J 0 bases, with 8 bases left between them. CDR3 in amino acids: CASSVSRYQETQYF. The CDR3 bases are TGTGCCAGCAGCGTGTCAAGGTACCAAGAGACCCAGTACTTC.

At least ten counts were recorded for this clonotype. The genes are TRBV12-3 or TRBV12-4 and TRBJ2-5; 10 nucleotides line up with TRBD1. Trimming at V came to 8 bases and at J to 4 bases, leaving 4 bases not matched to a gene. The CDR3 runs to 13 residues. The CDR3 loop is CASRRDRGETQYF. CDR3 bases: TGTGCCAGCCGCCGGGACAGGGGAGAGACCCAGTACTTC.

This clonotype was counted many times. J is TRBJ1-1 and V is TRBV20-1; tentatively, D is TRBD1 (5 bases). The V end lost 3 bases, the J end lost 4 bases, and 15 bases lay between the germline ends. The CDR3 is 14 residues long. Germline CDR1 reads DFQATT; CDR2 reads SNEGSKA (reference sequence). The CDR3 nucleotides are TGCAGTGCTAGTAAGGGCGGGGGGAGCACTGAAGCTTTCTTT. Its protein product is CSASKGGGSTEAFF.

In this sample, this clonotype turned up many times. V usage is TRBV29-1 and J usage is TRBJ2-1, with 11 bases aligning to TRBD2. This CDR3 has 13 residues. Germline V gives CDR1 SQVTM, CDR2 ANQGSEA. The junction had 3 bases not matched to a gene; V was cut back by 4 bases and J by 7 bases. Here the CDR3 DNA reads TGCAGCGTTGCGCCTAGCGGGGGGAATGAGCAGTTCTTC. It encodes CSVAPSGGNEQFF.